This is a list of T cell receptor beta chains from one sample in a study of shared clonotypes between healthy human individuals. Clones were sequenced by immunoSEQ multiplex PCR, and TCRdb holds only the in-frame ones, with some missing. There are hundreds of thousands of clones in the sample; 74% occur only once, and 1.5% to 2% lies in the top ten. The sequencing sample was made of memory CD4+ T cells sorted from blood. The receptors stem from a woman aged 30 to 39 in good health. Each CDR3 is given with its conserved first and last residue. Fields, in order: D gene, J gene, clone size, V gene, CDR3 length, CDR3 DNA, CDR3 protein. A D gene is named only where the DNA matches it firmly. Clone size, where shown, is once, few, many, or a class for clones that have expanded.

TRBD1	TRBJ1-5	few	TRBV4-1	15	TGCGCCAGCAGCCAAGGAGGACAGGCCGGTCAGCCCCAGCATTTT	CASSQGGQAGQPQHF
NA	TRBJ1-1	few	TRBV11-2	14	TGTGCCAGCAGCCAAACACAGATGAACACTGAAGCTTTCTTT	CASSQTQMNTEAFF
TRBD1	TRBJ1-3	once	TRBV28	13	TGTGCCAGCTATACAGGGGGCGAAAACACCATATATTTT	CASYTGGENTIYF
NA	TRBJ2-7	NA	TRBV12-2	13	TGTGCAGGCGATAGCGGAAACTCCTACGAGCAGTACTTC	CAGDSGNSYEQYF
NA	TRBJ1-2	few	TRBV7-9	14	TGTGCCAGCAGCTCACCGACAGGAGCCTATGGCTACACCTTC	CASSSPTGAYGYTF
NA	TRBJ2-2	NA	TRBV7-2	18	TGTGCCAGCAGCTTAGGGATAGGGACATCTGCGGTCACCGGGGAGCTGTTTTTT	CASSLGIGTSAVTGELFF
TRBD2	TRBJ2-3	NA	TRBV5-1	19	TGCGCCAGCAGCTTGTCGGTTTCCGGGACTAGGGGGAGCACAGATACGCAGTATTTT	CASSLSVSGTRGSTDTQYF
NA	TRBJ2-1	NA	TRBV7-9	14	TGTGCCAGCAGCCCAGGGGGGGGTGCCAATGAGCAGTTCTTC	CASSPGGGANEQFF
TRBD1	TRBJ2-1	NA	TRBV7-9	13	TGTGCCAGCAGCTTAGACCAGGGGGCTAGGGTCTTCTTC	CASSLDQGARVFF
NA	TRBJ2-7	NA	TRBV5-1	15	TGCGCCAGCAGCTTGGCCGGGGGAGAAGTCGGCGAGCAGTACTTC	CASSLAGGEVGEQYF
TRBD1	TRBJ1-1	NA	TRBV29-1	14	TGCAGCGTTGAAGCTCCGGGACAGGGGATTGAAGCTTTCTTT	CSVEAPGQGIEAFF
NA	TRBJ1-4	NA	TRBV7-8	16	TGTGCCAGCAGCTTAGGGGAAGTTCCTTTGTGGGAAAAACTGTTTTTT	CASSLGEVPLWEKLFF
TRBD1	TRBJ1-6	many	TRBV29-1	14	TGCAGCGTTGGGGGACAGGATGCTAATTCACCCCTCCACTTT	CSVGGQDANSPLHF
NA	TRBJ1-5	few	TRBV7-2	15	TGTGCCAGCAGCTTTAGTGCGGGAAGCAATCAGCCCCAGCATTTT	CASSFSAGSNQPQHF
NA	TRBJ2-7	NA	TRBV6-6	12	TGTGCCAGCAGTTATTCAGTGAACGAGCAGTACTTC	CASSYSVNEQYF
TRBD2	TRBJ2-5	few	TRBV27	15	TGTGCCAGCGCTAGACTAGCGGGACCCCAAGAGACCCAGTACTTC	CASARLAGPQETQYF
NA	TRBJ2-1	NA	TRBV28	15	TGTGCCAGCAGTAGTCCTATAACCCCCTCCGGGGAGCAGTTCTTC	CASSSPITPSGEQFF
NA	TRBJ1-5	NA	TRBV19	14	TGTGCCAGTAGTATAGGAGGGTGGGGACAGCCCCAGCATTTT	CASSIGGWGQPQHF
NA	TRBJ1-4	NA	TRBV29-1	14	TGCAGCGTTGGGACACTGCTGGGGGATGAAAAACTGTTTTTT	CSVGTLLGDEKLFF
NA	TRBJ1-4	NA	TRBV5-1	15	TGCGCCAGCAGCTTGGCGGGACTTAAGGGGGAAAAACTGTTTTTT	CASSLAGLKGEKLFF
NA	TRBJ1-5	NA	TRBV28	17	TGTGCCAGCAGTTTATACGTACTACAGGGCCCCAGTCAGCCCCAGCATTTT	CASSLYVLQGPSQPQHF
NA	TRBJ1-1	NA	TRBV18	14	TGTGCCAGCTCACCACTTACACGGAACACTGAAGCTTTCTTT	CASSPLTRNTEAFF
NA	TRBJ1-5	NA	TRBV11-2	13	TGTGCCAGCAGCTCACAGGGTGGACAGCCCCAGCATTTT	CASSSQGGQPQHF
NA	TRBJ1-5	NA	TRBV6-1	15	TGTGCCAGCAGTGACAACAGGGCCTCCAATCAGCCCCAGCATTTT	CASSDNRASNQPQHF
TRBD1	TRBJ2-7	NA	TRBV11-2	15	TGTGCCAGCAGCTTAAGTGGACAGGGAAGAACGGAGCAGTACTTC	CASSLSGQGRTEQYF
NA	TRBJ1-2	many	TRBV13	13	TGTGCCAGCAGCTTAAGGGGGTCTTATGGCTACACCTTC	CASSLRGSYGYTF
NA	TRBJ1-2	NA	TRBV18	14	TGTGCCAGCTCACCACCTCAGCAGGTCCATGGCTACACCTTC	CASSPPQQVHGYTF
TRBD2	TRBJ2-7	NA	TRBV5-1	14	TGCGCCAGCAGCTTCGGACTAGGGGCCCTCGAGCAGTACTTC	CASSFGLGALEQYF
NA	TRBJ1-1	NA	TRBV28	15	TGTGCCAGCAGTCCCAGTGGTAGGCGTGTTGCGGGAGCTTTCTTT	CASSPSGRRVAGAFF
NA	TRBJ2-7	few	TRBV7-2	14	TGTGCCAGCAGCTTATCGTCAAGGGGAAACGAGCAGTACTTC	CASSLSSRGNEQYF